These T cell receptor beta chains were read from a single sample in a study of blood T cell repertoires in COVID-19. Repertoires were generated with immunoSEQ multiplex PCR, while TCRdb's copy carries only in-frame clones and drops some. The sample comprises approximately 30,000 clones, 81% of which are singletons, and around half rests with the top ten. The sequenced material came from peripheral blood. The receptors come from a man aged 45-65 years with active or convalescent COVID-19. The CDR3 runs from the conserved cysteine through the conserved F or W. A D gene is named only where the DNA matches it firmly. Size is omitted from some rows. Given values are once, few, many or a class for expanded clones.

d_gene,v_gene,j_gene,abundance,CDR3aa,CDR3nt
.,TRBV2,TRBJ1-5,.,CASKRTLGDQPQHF,TGTGCCAGCAAGAGGACCCTAGGGGATCAGCCCCAGCATTTT
.,TRBV6-5,TRBJ2-3,.,CASSSRGSSDTQYF,TGTGCCAGCAGTTCCCGGGGTAGTAGCGATACGCAGTATTTT
TRBD2,TRBV7-3,TRBJ2-1,.,CASGAGGYDEQFF,TGTGCCAGCGGAGCGGGAGGGTATGATGAGCAGTTCTTC
.,TRBV5-1,TRBJ2-3,.,CASSRSGTPTDTQYF,TGCGCCAGCAGCAGATCCGGGACTCCAACAGATACGCAGTATTTT
TRBD1,TRBV9,TRBJ2-1,few,CASSANRGHNEQFF,TGTGCCAGCAGCGCTAACAGGGGCCACAATGAGCAGTTCTTC
.,TRBV1,TRBJ2-7,.,CTSSQDQETGLWSHYEQYF,TGCACCAGCAGCCAAGATCAGGAGACAGGTCTTTGGTCCCACTACGAGCAGTACTTC
.,TRBV5-1,TRBJ2-1,.,CASSLGLVDEQFF,TGCGCCAGCAGCTTGGGACTAGTGGATGAGCAGTTCTTC
TRBD1,TRBV28,TRBJ1-2,.,CASRRGQGSGYTF,TGTGCCAGCAGACGAGGACAGGGGAGCGGCTACACCTTC
.,TRBV5-1,TRBJ2-1,.,CASRRGGEQFF,TGCGCCAGCAGAAGAGGGGGTGAGCAGTTCTTC
.,TRBV18,TRBJ2-1,.,CASSPRGYGNEQFF,TGTGCCAGCTCACCTCGGGGGTATGGCAATGAGCAGTTCTTC